The T cell receptor (beta chain) under discussion was sequenced for a study of control samples from healthy donors and cancer patients. Using immunoSEQ multiplex PCR, the repertoire was profiled, and TCRdb retains in-frame clones only, with some absent. The table records over 100,000 clones, approximately 90% of them present only once. Germline CDR1 reads SEHNR; CDR2 reads FQNEAQ (reference sequence). Trimming took off 8 bases at V and 5 bases at J, with 13 bases between the two ends. CDR3 length: 12 amino acids. The material sequenced was blood. This chain uses TRBV7-9 with TRBJ2-7, with D possibly called TRBD1 or TRBD2 (5 bases each). The clonotype was recovered from a woman aged 50 to 60 in good health. The CDR3 sequence: CASGARGDEQYF. CDR3 nucleotide sequence: TGTGCCAGCGGGGCGAGGGGAGACGAGCAGTACTTC.